Shown below are 15 T cell receptor beta chains from a single sample sequenced in a study of blood T cell repertoires in COVID-19. Only in-frame clones appear in the TCRdb table, and some are missing; sequencing was by immunoSEQ multiplex PCR. The profile covers roughly 130,000 clones, with approximately 83% appearing a single time and 16% taken by the ten largest. The sequenced sample consisted of peripheral blood. These receptors were obtained from a woman between 45 and 60 years old with acute or convalescent COVID-19.

This sequence joins TRBV11-3 and TRBJ2-2; 7 positions match TRBD1. J lost 5 bases, V lost 4 bases, and 4 bases had no gene match. CDR3 size: 14 residues. The germline CDR1 and CDR2 sequences are SGHNT and YENEEA. CDR3 sequence: CASSSTGETGELFF. The CDR3, as DNA: TGTGCCAGCAGCTCAACAGGGGAAACCGGGGAGCTGTTTTTT.

This clone was observed a single time. This chain uses TRBV6-4 with TRBJ1-2; 9 nucleotides line up with TRBD1. The CDR3 contains 14 residues. Germline lookup yields CDR1 MRHNA and CDR2 SNTAGT. Trimming cost V 6 bases and J 6 bases; bases outside gene matches: 8. CDR3: CASSQTWTGDGYTF. The CDR3 nucleotides read TGTGCCAGCAGCCAGACGTGGACAGGGGATGGCTACACCTTC.

This chain uses TRBV5-6 with TRBJ2-1; 11 nucleotides line up with TRBD2. V dropped 3 bases and J dropped 5; count of bases not matched to a gene: 7. The CDR3 runs to 16 residues. The germline V gene has CDR1 SGHDT and CDR2 YYEEEE. For the CDR3, the DNA is TGTGCCAGCAGCTCGGGACTAGCGGAAAACGACAATGAGCAGTTCTTC. It is translated as CASSSGLAENDNEQFF.

The chain is built from TRBV5-1 and TRBJ1-6; D not resolved. Trimming stripped 0 bases from V and 6 bases from J, with 10 bases between. The CDR3 covers 15 residues. Germline CDR1 is SGHRS and CDR2 is YFSETQ. CDR3 loop: CASSLEQPGNSPLHF. The CDR3 DNA follows: TGCGCCAGCAGCTTGGAGCAGCCGGGTAATTCACCCCTCCACTTT.

This sequence joins TRBV5-1 and TRBJ2-1; 8 nucleotides match TRBD2. Germline V gene sequence: CDR1 SGHRS, CDR2 YFSETQ. V was pared by 3 bases and J by 0 bases, with 8 bases of the junction left unmatched. The CDR3 is made up of 17 amino acids. CDR3 coding DNA: TGCGCCAGCAGCTGGGACATAGCGGGGAGCTCCTACAATGAGCAGTTCTTC. It codes for CASSWDIAGSSYNEQFF.

The chain joins TRBV6-6 to TRBJ1-6; 7 bases are a match to TRBD1. V lost 2 bases to trimming and J lost 6 bases; unmatched junction nucleotides: 4. CDR1 is MNHNY and CDR2 is SVGAGI in the germline V gene (reference sequence). The CDR3 is made up of 15 amino acids. This chain's CDR3 is CASSYRGQINSPLHF. The DNA of the CDR3 is TGTGCCAGCAGTTACCGGGGACAGATTAATTCACCCCTCCACTTT.

This chain's CDR3 is CASTQEVHTEAFF. The CDR3 region has the DNA TGTGCCAGCACGCAGGAAGTTCACACTGAAGCTTTCTTT. V and J are TRBV7-9 and TRBJ1-1; D is ambiguous. In germline, CDR1 is SEHNR, CDR2 FQNEAQ (reference sequence). The CDR3 extends over 13 amino acids. The V and J ends lost 7 bases and 3 bases respectively, with 12 bases between them.

This clone occurred a few times. V usage is TRBV5-1 and J usage is TRBJ1-2; D possibly corresponds to TRBD1 (6 bases). Per germline, CDR1 SGHRS and CDR2 YFSETQ. V gave up 4 bases and J gave up 6 bases, with 16 bases separating them. This CDR3 spans 14 amino acids. The CDR3 is CASSLKQGPHGYTF. CDR3 bases: TGCGCCAGCAGCCTGAAACAGGGTCCCCATGGCTACACCTTC.

The chain recombines TRBV18 with TRBJ2-3, with a possible D match to TRBD1 (6 bases). Germline V lookup: CDR1 KGHSH, CDR2 LQKENI. The CDR3 has 16 residues. The V end was cut by 3 bases, the J end by 0 bases, with 13 bases between. CDR3 coding DNA: TGTGCCAGCTCACCCAATTCAGGGGCGAGCACAGATACGCAGTATTTT. Translated: CASSPNSGASTDTQYF.

V usage is TRBV28 and J usage is TRBJ2-3; 10 bases fit TRBD2. The CDR3 consists of 15 residues. Trimming took 3 bases from V and 5 from J; bases not matched to a gene: 5. The germline CDR1 and CDR2 sequences are MDHEN and SYDVKM. CDR3 DNA: TGTGCCAGCAGTTTTAGCGGGGGGCTCAGAGATACGCAGTATTTT. This gives the protein CASSFSGGLRDTQYF.

This rearrangement joins TRBV14 to TRBJ2-1; maybe TRBD2 (7 bases). The CDR3 consists of 16 residues. Trimming shortened V by 0 bases and J by 4 bases, and 13 bases separated the two germline ends. Germline lookup yields CDR1 SGHDN and CDR2 FVKESK. The chain's CDR3 is CASSQERGGVYNEQFF. The CDR3 DNA reads as TGTGCCAGCAGCCAAGAAAGGGGGGGAGTTTACAATGAGCAGTTCTTC.

The chain employs TRBV5-1 and TRBJ2-7; TRBD1 aligns across 9 bases. J was trimmed by 5 bases and V by 4 bases; bases with no gene match: 10. The CDR3 runs 15 residues. The germline V gene encodes CDR1 SGHRS and CDR2 YFSETQ. This CDR3 reads CASSDDRGASDEQYF. The CDR3 DNA is TGCGCCAGCAGCGACGACAGGGGGGCCAGCGACGAGCAGTACTTC.

The J gene is TRBJ1-1, the V gene TRBV6-5; the D is unclear. Per the germline V gene, CDR1 is MNHEY and CDR2 is SVGAGI. The V end was cut by 8 bases, the J end by 3 bases, with 10 bases between. The CDR3 length is 12 residues. The CDR3 spells CASLSVDTEAFF. For the CDR3, the DNA is TGTGCCAGCCTTAGTGTAGACACTGAAGCTTTCTTT.

The chain employs TRBV19 and TRBJ2-3; 7 bases fit TRBD1. In germline, CDR1 is LNHDA, CDR2 SQIVND (reference sequence). The V and J ends lost 3 bases and 4 bases, in that order; junction bases with no gene match: 4. The CDR3 has 14 amino acids. The CDR3 here is CASSMRQGADTQYF. CDR3 in DNA: TGTGCCAGTAGTATGCGACAGGGAGCAGATACGCAGTATTTT.

This clone was observed a few times. This chain links TRBV12-5 with TRBJ2-6; D is uncertain. The CDR3 has 16 amino acids. CDR1 and CDR2 from the germline V gene are LGHNT and FRNRAP. V was cut by 1 base and J by 0 bases, with 7 bases left in between. CDR3 nucleotides: TGTGCTAGTGGTTTGGCGGTGAGCTCTGGGGCCAACGTCCTGACTTTC. This encodes CASGLAVSSGANVLTF.